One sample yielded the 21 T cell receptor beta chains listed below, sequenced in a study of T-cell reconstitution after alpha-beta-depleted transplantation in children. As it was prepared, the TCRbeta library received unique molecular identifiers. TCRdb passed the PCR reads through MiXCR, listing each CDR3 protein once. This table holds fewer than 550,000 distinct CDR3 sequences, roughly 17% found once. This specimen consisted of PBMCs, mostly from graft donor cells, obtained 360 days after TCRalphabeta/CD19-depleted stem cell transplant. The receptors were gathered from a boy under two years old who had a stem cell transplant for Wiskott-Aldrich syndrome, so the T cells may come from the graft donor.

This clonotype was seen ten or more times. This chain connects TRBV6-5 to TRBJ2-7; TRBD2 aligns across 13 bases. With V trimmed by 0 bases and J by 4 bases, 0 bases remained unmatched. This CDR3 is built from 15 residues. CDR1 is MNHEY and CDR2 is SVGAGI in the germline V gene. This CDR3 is CASSYSTSGGYEQYF. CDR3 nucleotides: TGTGCCAGCAGTTACTCGACTAGCGGGGGGTACGAGCAGTACTTC.

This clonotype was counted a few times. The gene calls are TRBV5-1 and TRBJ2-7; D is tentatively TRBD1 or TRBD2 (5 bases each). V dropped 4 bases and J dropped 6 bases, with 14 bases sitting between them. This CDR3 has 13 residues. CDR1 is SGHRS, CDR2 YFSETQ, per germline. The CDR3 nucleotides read TGCGCCAGCAGCCTAGGGACGTTCGGCGAGCAGTACTTC. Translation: CASSLGTFGEQYF. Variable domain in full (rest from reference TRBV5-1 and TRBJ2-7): KAGVTQTPRYLIKTRGQQVTLSCSPISGHRSVSWYQQTPGQGLQFLFEYFSETQRNKGNFPGRFSGRQFSNSRSEMNVSTLELGDSALYLCASSLGTFGEQYFGPGTRLTVT.

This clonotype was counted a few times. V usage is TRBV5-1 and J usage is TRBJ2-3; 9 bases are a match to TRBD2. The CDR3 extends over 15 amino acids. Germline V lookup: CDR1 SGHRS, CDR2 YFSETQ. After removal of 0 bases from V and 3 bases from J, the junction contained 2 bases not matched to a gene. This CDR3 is CASSLVREGTDTQYF. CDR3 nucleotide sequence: TGCGCCAGCAGCTTGGTGCGGGAGGGAACAGATACGCAGTATTTT.

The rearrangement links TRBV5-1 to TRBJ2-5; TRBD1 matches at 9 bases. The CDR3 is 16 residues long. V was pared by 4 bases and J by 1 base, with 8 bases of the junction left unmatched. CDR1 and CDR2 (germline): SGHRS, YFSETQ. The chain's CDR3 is CASSTSGTGPQETQYF. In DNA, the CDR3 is TGCGCCAGCAGCACCTCCGGGACAGGGCCCCAAGAGACCCAGTACTTC.

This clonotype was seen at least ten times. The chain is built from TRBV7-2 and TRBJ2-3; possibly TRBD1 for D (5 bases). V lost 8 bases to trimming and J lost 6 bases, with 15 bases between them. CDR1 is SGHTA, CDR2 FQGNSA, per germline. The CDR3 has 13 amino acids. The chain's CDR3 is CASARKGPDTQYF. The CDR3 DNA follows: TGTGCCAGCGCCAGGAAGGGGCCCGATACGCAGTATTTT.

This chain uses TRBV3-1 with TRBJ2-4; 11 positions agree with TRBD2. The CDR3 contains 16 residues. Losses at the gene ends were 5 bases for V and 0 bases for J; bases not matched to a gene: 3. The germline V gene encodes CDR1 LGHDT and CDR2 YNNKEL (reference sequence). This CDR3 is CASSSGLAVAKNIQYF. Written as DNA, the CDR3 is TGTGCCAGCAGCTCGGGACTAGCGGTAGCCAAAAACATTCAGTACTTC.

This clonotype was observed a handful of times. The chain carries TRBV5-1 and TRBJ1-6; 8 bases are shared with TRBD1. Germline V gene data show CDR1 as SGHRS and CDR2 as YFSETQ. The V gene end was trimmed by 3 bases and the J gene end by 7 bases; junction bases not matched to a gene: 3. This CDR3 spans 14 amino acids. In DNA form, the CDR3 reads TGCGCCAGCAGCTCGGACAGGGAGAATTCACCCCTCCACTTT. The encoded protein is CASSSDRENSPLHF.

CDR3 loop: CASSPRRGGGGETQYF. The DNA of the CDR3 is TGTGCCAGCAGTCCACGTCGAGGGGGGGGTGGGGAGACCCAGTACTTC. This sequence joins TRBV28 and TRBJ2-5; perhaps TRBD2 as D (7 bases). Germline lookup yields CDR1 MDHEN and CDR2 SYDVKM. V was pared by 5 bases and J by 5 bases, with 21 bases between. The CDR3 covers 16 residues. Full variable domain (missing parts from reference TRBV28 and TRBJ2-5): DVKVTQSSRYLVKRTGEKVFLECVQDMDHENMFWYRQDPGLGLRLIYFSYDVKMKEKGDIPEGYSVSREKKERFSLILESASTNQTSMYLCASSPRRGGGGETQYFGPGTRLLVL.

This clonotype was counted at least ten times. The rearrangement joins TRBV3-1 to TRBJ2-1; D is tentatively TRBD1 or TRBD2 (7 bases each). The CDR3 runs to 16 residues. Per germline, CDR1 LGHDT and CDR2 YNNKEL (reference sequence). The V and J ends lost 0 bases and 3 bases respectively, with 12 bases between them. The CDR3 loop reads CASSQEAGQRYNEQFF. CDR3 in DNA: TGTGCCAGCAGCCAAGAAGCGGGACAGCGCTACAATGAGCAGTTCTTC.

DNA for the CDR3: TGTGCCAGCAGTTACCACCGGGGTGGTAGAGATGAGCAGTTCTTC. Its translation: CASSYHRGGRDEQFF. The V and J genes are TRBV9 and TRBJ2-1, with D perhaps TRBD2 (5 bases). CDR3 length: 15 amino acids. Germline CDR1 reads SGDLS; CDR2 reads YYNGEE. Between the trimmed V and J ends, which lost 5 bases and 8 bases, there was a span of 20 bases.

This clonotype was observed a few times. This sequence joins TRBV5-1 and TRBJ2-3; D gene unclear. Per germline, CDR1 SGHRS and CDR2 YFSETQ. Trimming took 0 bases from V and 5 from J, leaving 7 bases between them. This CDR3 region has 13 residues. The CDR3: CASSLGPVDTQYF. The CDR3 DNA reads TGCGCCAGCAGCTTGGGTCCCGTAGATACGCAGTATTTT.

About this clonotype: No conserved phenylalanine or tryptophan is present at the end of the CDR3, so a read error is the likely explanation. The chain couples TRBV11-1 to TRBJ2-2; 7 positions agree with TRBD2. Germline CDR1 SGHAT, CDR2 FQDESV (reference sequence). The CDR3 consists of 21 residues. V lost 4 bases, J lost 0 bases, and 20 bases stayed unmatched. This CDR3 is CASSYRLLASGYFANTGELFL. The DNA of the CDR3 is TGTGCCAGCAGCTATAGGCTTCTGGCTAGCGGTTATTTCGCGAACACCGGGGAGCTGTTTCTT.

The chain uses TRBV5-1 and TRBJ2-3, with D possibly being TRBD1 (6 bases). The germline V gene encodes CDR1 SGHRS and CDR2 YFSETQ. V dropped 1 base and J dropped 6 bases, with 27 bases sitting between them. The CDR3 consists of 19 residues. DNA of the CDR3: TGCGCCAGCAGCTTGTGGGGCGGATCTAGGTCGTTACAGGGCGATACGCAGTATTTT. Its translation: CASSLWGGSRSLQGDTQYF.

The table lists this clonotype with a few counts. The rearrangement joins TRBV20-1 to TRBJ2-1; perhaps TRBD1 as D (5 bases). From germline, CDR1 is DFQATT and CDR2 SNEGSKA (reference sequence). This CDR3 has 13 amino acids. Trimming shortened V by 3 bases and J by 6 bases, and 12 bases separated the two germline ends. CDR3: CSASGLGPNEQFF. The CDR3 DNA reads TGCAGTGCTAGCGGGTTGGGGCCCAATGAGCAGTTCTTC.

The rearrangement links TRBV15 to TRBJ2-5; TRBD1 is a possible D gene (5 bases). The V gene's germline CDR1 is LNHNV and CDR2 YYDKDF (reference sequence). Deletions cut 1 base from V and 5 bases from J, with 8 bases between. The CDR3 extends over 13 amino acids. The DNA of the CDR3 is TGTGCCACCAGCAGAGGGGGCGCGGAGACCCAGTACTTC. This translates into CATSRGGAETQYF.

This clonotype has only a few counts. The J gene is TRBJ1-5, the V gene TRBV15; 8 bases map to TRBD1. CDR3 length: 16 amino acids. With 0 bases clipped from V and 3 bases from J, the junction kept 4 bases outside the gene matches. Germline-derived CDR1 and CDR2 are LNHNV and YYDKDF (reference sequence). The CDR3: CATSREIQGVNQPQHF. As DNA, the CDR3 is TGTGCCACCAGCAGAGAGATACAGGGGGTCAATCAGCCCCAGCATTTT.

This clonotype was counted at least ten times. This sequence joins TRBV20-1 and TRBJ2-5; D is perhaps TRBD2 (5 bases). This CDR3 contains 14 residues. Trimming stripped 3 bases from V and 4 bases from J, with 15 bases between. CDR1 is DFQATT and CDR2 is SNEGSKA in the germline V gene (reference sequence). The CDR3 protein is CSASRKAGGETQYF. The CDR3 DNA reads TGCAGTGCTAGCCGCAAGGCAGGAGGAGAGACCCAGTACTTC.

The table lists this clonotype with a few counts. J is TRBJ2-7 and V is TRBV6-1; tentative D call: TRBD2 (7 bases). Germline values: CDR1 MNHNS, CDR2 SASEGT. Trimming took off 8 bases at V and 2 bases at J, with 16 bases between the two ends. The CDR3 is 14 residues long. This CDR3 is CASWGGGPTYEQYF. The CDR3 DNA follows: TGTGCCAGCTGGGGCGGGGGCCCTACCTACGAGCAGTACTTC.

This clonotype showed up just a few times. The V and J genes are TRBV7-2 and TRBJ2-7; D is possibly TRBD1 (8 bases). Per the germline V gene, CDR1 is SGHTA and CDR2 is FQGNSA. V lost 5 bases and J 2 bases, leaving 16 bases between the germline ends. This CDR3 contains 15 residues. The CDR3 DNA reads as TGTGCCAGCAGCGTCGGGGGGACAGGCGCCTACGAGCAGTACTTC. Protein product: CASSVGGTGAYEQYF.

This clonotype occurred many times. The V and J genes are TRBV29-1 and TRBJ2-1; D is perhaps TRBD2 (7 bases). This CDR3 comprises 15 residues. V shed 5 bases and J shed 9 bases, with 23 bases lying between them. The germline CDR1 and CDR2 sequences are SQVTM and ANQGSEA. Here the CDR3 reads CSVRPGGSSSGEQFF. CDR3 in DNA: TGCAGCGTTAGGCCGGGGGGCTCCTCCTCTGGTGAGCAGTTCTTC.

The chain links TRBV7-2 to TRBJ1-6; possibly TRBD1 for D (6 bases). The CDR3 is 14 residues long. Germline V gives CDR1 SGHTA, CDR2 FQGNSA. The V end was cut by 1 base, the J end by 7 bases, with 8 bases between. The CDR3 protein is CASSLVQGNSPLHF. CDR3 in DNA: TGTGCCAGCAGCTTAGTACAGGGAAATTCACCCCTCCACTTT.